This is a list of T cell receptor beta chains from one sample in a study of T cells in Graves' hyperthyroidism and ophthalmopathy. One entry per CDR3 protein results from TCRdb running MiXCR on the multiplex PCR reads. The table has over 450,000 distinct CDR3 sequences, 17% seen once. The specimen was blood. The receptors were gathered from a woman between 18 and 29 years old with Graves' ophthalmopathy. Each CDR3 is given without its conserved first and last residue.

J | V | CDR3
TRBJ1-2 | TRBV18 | ASSPPEGDLNYGYT
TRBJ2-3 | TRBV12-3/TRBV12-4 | ASSFLGLTQY
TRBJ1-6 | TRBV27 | ASSSQQGANSPLH
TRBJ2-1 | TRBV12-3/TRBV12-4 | ASKDPYNEQF
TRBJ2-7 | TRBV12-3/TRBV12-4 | ASRFSGVVEQY
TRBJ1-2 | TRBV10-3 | AISESIAGGTTHGYT
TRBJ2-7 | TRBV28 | ASTLAGGDSYEQY
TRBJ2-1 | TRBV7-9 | ASSSGRESEQF
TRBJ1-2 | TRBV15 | ATSRDSAYGYT
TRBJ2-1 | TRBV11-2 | ASSLEGGGWEQF
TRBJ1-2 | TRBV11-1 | ASSSPGQGYYGYT
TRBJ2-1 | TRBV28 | ASIHSGTEYNEQF
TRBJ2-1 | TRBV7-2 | ASSLEASGGRNEQF
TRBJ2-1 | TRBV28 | ASSAEGDEDNEQF
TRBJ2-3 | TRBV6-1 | ASTPNGGGVTDTQY